This entry is about one T cell receptor beta chain. The data derive from a study of low-dose radiotherapy and immunotherapy resistance in tumors. Looking at the study overall: Cohort 1 was given 0.5 Gy per fraction every 2 weeks, for 6.5 Gy total. Participants were given intravenous cyclophosphamide 200 mg/m2 every two weeks, one day before radiation and immunotherapy.

Alpha and beta chains were covered, as first-strand cDNA relied on TRAV- and TRBV-specific primers. TCR amplification used approximately 19 PCR cycles, a constant-region primer and a V-primer adapter. In TCRdb, the reads were re-called with MiXCR into one record per CDR3 protein. The sample has 12,000 to 15,000 distinct CDR3 sequences, 65% to 75% seen once. The clonotype originates from a human donor with advanced metastatic prostate, ovarian, gallbladder or colorectal cancer (not recorded which). This table probably holds off-target reads from a library built for another chain.

The CDR3 nucleotides read TGCAGTGCTAGTACAGGGCAGATTAATTCACCCCTCCACTTT. Amino acid sequence: CSASTGQINSPLHF. The rearrangement joins TRBV20-1 to TRBJ1-6; D possibly corresponds to TRBD1 (6 bases). CDR1 and CDR2 from the germline V gene are DFQATT and SNEGSKA (reference sequence). The CDR3 length is 14 residues. Deletions cut 3 bases from V and 6 bases from J, with 12 bases between.